The sequence of this TCR beta chain was determined in a study of early T cells in non-severe SARS-CoV-2 infection. Study findings and constraints: Matching against VDJdb likely underestimated virus-specific expansions, favoring anti-spike CD8.

TCRdb passed the 5' RACE reads through MiXCR, listing each CDR3 protein once. The table includes tens of thousands of distinct CDR3 sequences, more than 12% detected once. Worth noting for this clonotype: As yet, its antigen is unknown.

Looked up from germline, CDR1 is LGHDT and CDR2 is YNNKEL (reference sequence). V lost 3 bases and J lost 6, with 9 bases in between. The CDR3 sequence is 13 residues long. The chain links TRBV3-1 to TRBJ1-5; D call uncertain. The sequence was obtained from an adult who was a healthcare worker with PCR-confirmed SARS-CoV-2 infection or an uninfected control (not recorded which). The sample was whole blood, taken at baseline. The CDR3 bases are TGTGCCAGCAGCCAGGACGTAGGTCAGCCCCAGCATTTT. The encoded protein is CASSQDVGQPQHF.